This T cell receptor beta chain was recorded in a study of CXCR3-negative and CXCR3-positive naive CD8 T cells. All CD8+ T cell subsets were sorted in triplicate at fewer than 350,000 cells each. Each TRB cDNA library was prepared by 5' RACE (with UMI labels). TCRdb re-called the 5' RACE reads; every CDR3 protein appears as one record, without DNA. Here the sample table reports 45,000 to 75,000 distinct CDR3 sequences. The CDR3 runs to 12 residues. The chain has TRBV12-3 or TRBV12-4 and TRBJ1-5. The receptor was derived from a human donor in good health. Some clones in this sample may be carry-over from other donors' samples. What was sequenced was naive CXCR3- CD8+ T cells from blood. Subset in this sample: CD45RO-CCR7+CD27+CD95- naive CD8+ T cells lacking CXCR3 (TNR3-). The CDR3 sequence is CASSLDNQPQHF.